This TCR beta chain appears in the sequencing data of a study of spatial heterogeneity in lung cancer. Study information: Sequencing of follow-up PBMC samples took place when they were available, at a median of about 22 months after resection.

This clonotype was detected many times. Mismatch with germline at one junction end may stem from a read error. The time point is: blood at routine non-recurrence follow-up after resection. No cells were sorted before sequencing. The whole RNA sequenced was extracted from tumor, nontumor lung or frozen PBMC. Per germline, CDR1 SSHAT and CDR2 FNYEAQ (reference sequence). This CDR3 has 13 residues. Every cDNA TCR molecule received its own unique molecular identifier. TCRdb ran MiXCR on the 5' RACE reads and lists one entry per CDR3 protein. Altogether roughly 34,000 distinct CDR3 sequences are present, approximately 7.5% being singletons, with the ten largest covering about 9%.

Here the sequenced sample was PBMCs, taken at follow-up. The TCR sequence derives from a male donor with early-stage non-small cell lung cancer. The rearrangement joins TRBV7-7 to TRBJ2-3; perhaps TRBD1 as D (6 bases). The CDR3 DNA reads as TGTGCTAGCAGCTTGCCAGGGGATGATACGCAGTATTTT. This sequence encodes CASSLPGDDTQYF.